This T cell receptor (beta chain) appears in the sequencing data of a study of CD4 T cells in relation to SARS-CoV-2 and coronaviruses. Regarding this clone: The antigen is unknown.

The CDR3 runs 14 residues. With 6 bases removed from V and 1 base from J, the gap between germline ends came to 12 bases. The germline V gene has CDR1 KGHSH and CDR2 LQKENI. The unexposed donors gave CD4+ T cells in about 2011-2018, prior to COVID-19. CD4+ T cells were isolated from the cells after more than 8 days of culture. Sequencing was performed with immunoSEQ multiplex PCR; in TCRdb, only in-frame clones are kept and a portion is missing. The table records around 11,000 clones, more than 65% of them present only once. This receptor was taken from a human donor in good health. This sequence joins TRBV18 and TRBJ2-5; weak D call: TRBD2 (5 bases). Material for sequencing was CD4+ T cells from PBMCs, cultured in vitro. CDR3 protein: CASSQLALQETQYF. The CDR3 nucleotides are TGTGCCAGCTCCCAGTTAGCGCTCCAAGAGACCCAGTACTTC.